Given below is one T cell receptor beta chain in context. Its cognate antigen is unknown. This record belongs to a study of cytomegalovirus exposure and HLA in healthy donors. The PCR employed 60 Vbeta primers together with 13 Jbeta primers. Repertoires were generated with immunoSEQ multiplex PCR, while TCRdb's copy carries only in-frame clones and drops some. The data hold roughly 100,000 clones, with around 72% observed a single time. Whole-study findings and limits: Highly shared variants forming one cluster were likely a sequencing artifact. It was assumed in the presence/absence analyses that sequencing depth was roughly uniform across donors.

Trimming removed 1 base from V and 0 bases from J; junction bases left unmatched: 4. Germline V gene data show CDR1 as SGHVS and CDR2 as FQNEAQ. This CDR3 region has 16 residues. The TCR sequence derives from a male donor in good health and CMV-seronegative. V usage is TRBV7-8 and J usage is TRBJ2-3; 7 bases map to TRBD2. Input material: PBMCs. In DNA, the CDR3 is TGTGCCAGCAGCTTAGGGCTAGCGGCTAGCACAGATACGCAGTATTTT. Translated: CASSLGLAASTDTQYF.